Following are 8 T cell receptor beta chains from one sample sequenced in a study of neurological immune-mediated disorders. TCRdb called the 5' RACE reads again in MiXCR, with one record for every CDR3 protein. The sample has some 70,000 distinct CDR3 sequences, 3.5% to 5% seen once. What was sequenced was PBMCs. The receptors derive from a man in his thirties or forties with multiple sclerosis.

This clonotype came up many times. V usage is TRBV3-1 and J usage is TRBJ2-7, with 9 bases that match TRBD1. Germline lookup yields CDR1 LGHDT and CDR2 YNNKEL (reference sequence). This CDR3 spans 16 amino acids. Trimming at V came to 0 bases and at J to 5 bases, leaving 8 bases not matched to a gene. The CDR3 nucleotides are TGTGCCAGCAGCCAAGATCTTAGGGACAGGGTGCACGAGCAGTACTTC. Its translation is CASSQDLRDRVHEQYF.

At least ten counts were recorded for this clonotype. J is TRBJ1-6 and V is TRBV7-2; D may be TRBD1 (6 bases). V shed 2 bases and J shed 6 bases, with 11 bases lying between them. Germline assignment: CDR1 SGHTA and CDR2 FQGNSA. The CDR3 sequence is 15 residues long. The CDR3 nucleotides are TGTGCCAGCAGCTTATTAACAGGGAGTAATTCACCCCTCCACTTT. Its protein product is CASSLLTGSNSPLHF.

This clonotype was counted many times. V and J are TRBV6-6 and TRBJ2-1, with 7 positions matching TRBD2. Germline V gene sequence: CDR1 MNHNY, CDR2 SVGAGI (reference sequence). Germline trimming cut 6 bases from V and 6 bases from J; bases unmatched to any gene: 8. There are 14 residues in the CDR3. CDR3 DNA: TGTGCCAGCAGAGAAACCTCGGGGGGCAATGAGCAGTTCTTC. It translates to CASRETSGGNEQFF.

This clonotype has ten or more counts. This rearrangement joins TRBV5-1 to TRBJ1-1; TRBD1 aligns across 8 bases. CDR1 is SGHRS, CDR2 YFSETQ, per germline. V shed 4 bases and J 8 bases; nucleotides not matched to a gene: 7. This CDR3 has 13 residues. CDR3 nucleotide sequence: TGCGCCAGCAGCCCTGGACAGGGAATAGAAGCTTTCTTT. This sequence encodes CASSPGQGIEAFF.

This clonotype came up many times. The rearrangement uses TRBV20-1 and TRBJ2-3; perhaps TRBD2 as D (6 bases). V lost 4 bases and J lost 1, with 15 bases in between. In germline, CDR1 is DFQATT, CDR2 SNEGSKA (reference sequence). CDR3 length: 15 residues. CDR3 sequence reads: CSANPRGGGTDTQYF. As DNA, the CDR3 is TGCAGTGCTAACCCGAGGGGCGGGGGCACAGATACGCAGTATTTT.

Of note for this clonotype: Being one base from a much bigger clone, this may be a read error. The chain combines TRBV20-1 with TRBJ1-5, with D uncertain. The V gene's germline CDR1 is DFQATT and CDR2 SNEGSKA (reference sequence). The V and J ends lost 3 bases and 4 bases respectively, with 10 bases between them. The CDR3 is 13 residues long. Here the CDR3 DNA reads TGCAGTGCTAGTGGCAGAATTAATCAGCCCCAGCATTTT. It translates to CSASGRINQPQHF.

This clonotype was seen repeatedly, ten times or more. The CDR3 is CASSLVGQAFF. DNA for the CDR3: TGTGCCAGCAGCTTGGTAGGACAAGCTTTCTTT. The genes are TRBV5-8 and TRBJ1-1; D ambiguous. The CDR3 spans 11 residues. V gave up 0 bases and J gave up 9 bases, with 6 bases separating them. The germline V gene has CDR1 SGHTS and CDR2 YDEGEE.

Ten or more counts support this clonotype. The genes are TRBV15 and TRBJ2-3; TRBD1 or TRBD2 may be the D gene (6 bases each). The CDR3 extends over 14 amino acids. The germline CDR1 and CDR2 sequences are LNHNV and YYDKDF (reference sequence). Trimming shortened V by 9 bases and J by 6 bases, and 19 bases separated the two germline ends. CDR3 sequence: CATATSGAGDTQYF. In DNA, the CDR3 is TGTGCCACGGCCACTTCAGGGGCGGGGGATACGCAGTATTTT.